This T cell receptor (beta chain) was captured in a study of T cell repertoires in cytomegalovirus infection. The CDR3 has 15 residues. V shed 1 base and J shed 0 bases, with 9 bases lying between them. Germline V gene sequence: CDR1 SGHVS, CDR2 FQNEAQ. This clonotype showed up many times. One entry per CDR3 protein results from TCRdb running MiXCR on the reads. The sample has some 440,000 distinct CDR3 sequences; approximately 31% are singletons. This sequence was found in a human donor in good health (CMV status not recorded). Some clones in this sample may be carry-over from other donors' samples. The V and J genes are TRBV7-8 and TRBJ1-1; D gene uncertain. Source material: PBMCs. CDR3 sequence: CASSLEDLVNTEAFF. DNA for the CDR3: TGTGCCAGCAGCTTAGAAGACTTAGTGAACACTGAAGCTTTCTTT.